The clone carrying this TCR beta chain was detected a few times. Its antigen is as yet unknown. TCRdb called the reads again in MiXCR, with one record for every CDR3 protein. The table lists approximately 990,000 distinct CDR3 sequences, 31% of them singletons, with roughly an eighth in the top ten. The sample comes from a study of T cell repertoires in cytomegalovirus infection. V was clipped by 0 bases and J by 2 bases; unmatched bases: 17. CDR1 and CDR2 (germline): MNHEY, SVGAGI. The CDR3 covers 22 residues. The sequence was obtained from a human donor in good health (CMV status not recorded). Some clones in this sample may be carry-over from other donors' samples. The sequencing used cultured CD8+ T cells from PBMCs, collected from culture after CMV antigen stimulation. The chain has TRBV6-5 and TRBJ2-2; 11 bases match TRBD2. CDR3 protein: CASSYSQGLAGGLPINTGELFF. The CDR3 region has the DNA TGTGCCAGCAGTTACTCTCAGGGGCTAGCGGGGGGTTTACCTATAAACACCGGGGAGCTGTTTTTT.